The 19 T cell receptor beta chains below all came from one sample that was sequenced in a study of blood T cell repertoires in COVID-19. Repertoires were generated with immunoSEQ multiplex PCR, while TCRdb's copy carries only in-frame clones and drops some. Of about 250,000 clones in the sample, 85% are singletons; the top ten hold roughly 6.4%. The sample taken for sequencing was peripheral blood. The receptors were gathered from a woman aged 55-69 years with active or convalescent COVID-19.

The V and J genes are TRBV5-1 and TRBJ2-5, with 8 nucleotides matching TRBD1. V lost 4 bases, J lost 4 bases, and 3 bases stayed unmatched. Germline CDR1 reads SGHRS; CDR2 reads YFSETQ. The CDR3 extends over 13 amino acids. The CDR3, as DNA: TGCGCCAGCAGCCGTGGACAGGGAGAGACCCAGTACTTC. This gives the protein CASSRGQGETQYF.

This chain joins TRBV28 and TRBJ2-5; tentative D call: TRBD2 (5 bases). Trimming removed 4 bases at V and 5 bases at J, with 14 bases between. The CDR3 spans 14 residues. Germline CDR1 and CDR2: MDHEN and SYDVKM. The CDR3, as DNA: TGTGCCAGCAGTTCCGAGCACCCGGGGGAGACCCAGTACTTC. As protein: CASSSEHPGETQYF.

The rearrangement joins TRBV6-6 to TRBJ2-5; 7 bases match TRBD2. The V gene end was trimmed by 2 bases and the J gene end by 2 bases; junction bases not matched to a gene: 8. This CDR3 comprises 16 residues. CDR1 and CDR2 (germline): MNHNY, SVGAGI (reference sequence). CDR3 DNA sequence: TGTGCCAGCAGTTACAGGTCGGGGGGACGGCAAGAGACCCAGTACTTC. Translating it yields CASSYRSGGRQETQYF.

The CDR3 DNA is TGTGCCACCAGCAGGGACAGGGGGCCTATTAATGAAAAACTGTTTTTT. Its protein is CATSRDRGPINEKLFF. The chain joins TRBV15 to TRBJ1-4, with 11 bases fitting TRBD1. This CDR3 contains 16 residues. Per germline, CDR1 LNHNV and CDR2 YYDKDF (reference sequence). The V and J ends lost 3 bases and 4 bases, in that order; junction bases with no gene match: 4.

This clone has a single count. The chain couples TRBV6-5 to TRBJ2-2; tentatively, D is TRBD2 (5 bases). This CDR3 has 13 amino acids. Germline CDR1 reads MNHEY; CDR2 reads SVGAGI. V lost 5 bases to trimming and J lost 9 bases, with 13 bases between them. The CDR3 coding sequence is TGTGCCAGCAGTCCCCGGGGAAACCGGGAGCTGTTTTTT. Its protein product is CASSPRGNRELFF.

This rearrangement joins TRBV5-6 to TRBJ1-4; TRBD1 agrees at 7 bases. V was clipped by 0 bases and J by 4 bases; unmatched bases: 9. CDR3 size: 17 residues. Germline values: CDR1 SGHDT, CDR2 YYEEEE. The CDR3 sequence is CASSLGTLGGHNEKLFF. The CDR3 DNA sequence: TGTGCCAGCAGCTTGGGGACTCTAGGGGGCCATAATGAAAAACTGTTTTTT.

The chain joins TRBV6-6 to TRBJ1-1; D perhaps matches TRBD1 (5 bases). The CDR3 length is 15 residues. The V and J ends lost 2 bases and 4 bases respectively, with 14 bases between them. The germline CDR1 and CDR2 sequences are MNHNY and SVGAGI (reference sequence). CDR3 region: CASSYAQGGTTEAFF. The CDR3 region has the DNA TGTGCCAGCAGTTACGCCCAGGGAGGGACCACTGAAGCTTTCTTT.

CDR3 in amino acids: CASSLLGTGAPLHF. DNA of the CDR3: TGTGCCAGCAGCTTATTAGGGACAGGGGCACCCCTCCACTTT. The chain joins TRBV7-9 to TRBJ1-6; TRBD1 matches 10 bases. V gave up 2 bases and J gave up 11 bases; unmatched junction bases: 3. The CDR3 covers 14 residues. In germline, CDR1 is SEHNR, CDR2 FQNEAQ (reference sequence). The entire variable domain, with the rest obtained from reference TRBV7-9 and TRBJ1-6, is as follows: DTGVSQNPRHKITKRGQNVTFRCDPISEHNRLYWYRQTLGQGPEFLTYFQNEAQLEKSRLLSDRFSAERPKGSFSTLEIQRTEQGDSAMYLCASSLLGTGAPLHFGNGTRLTVT.

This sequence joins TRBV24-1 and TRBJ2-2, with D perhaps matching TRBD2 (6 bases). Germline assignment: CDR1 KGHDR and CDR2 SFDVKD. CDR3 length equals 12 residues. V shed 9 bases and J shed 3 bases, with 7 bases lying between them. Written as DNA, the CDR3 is TGTGCCACCTCGGGGGACACCGGGGAGCTGTTTTTT. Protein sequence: CATSGDTGELFF.

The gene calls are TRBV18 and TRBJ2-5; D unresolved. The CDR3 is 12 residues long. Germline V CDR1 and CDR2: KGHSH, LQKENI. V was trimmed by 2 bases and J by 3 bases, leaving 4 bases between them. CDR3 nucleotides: TGTGCCAGCTCACCAACAAAAGAGACCCAGTACTTC. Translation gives CASSPTKETQYF.

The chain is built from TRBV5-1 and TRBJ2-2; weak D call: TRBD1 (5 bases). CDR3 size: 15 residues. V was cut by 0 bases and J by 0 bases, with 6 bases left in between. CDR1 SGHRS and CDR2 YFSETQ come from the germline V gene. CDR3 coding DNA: TGCGCCAGCAGCTTGGTACAGGCGAACACCGGGGAGCTGTTTTTT. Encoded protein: CASSLVQANTGELFF. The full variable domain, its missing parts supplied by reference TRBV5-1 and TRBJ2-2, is KAGVTQTPRYLIKTRGQQVTLSCSPISGHRSVSWYQQTPGQGLQFLFEYFSETQRNKGNFPGRFSGRQFSNSRSEMNVSTLELGDSALYLCASSLVQANTGELFFGEGSRLTVL.

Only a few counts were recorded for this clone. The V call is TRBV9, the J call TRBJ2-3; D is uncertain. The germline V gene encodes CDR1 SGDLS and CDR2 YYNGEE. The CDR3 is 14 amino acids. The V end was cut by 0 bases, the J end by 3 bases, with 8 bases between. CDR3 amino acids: CASSVGQVTDTQYF. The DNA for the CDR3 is TGTGCCAGCAGCGTAGGGCAGGTTACAGATACGCAGTATTTT.

CDR3 sequence reads: CASGLVGGTSGSHEQYF. CDR3 coding DNA: TGTGCTAGTGGTTTGGTGGGCGGGACTAGCGGGAGTCACGAGCAGTACTTC. The chain joins TRBV12-5 to TRBJ2-7; 14 bases align to TRBD2. V dropped 0 bases and J dropped 5; count of bases not matched to a gene: 6. Per germline, CDR1 LGHNT and CDR2 FRNRAP. The length of the CDR3 is 17 residues.

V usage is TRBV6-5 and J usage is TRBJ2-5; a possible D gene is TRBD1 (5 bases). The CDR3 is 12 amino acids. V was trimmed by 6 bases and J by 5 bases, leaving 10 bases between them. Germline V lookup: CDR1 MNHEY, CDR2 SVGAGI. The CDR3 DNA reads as TGTGCCAGCAGGAAGGGGATGGAGACCCAGTACTTC. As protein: CASRKGMETQYF.

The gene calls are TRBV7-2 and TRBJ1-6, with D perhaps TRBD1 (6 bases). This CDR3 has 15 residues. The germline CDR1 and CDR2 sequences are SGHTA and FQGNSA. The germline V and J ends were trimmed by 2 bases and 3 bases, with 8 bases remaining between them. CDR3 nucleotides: TGTGCCAGCAGCTTAAGGGGGATCTATAATTCACCCCTCCACTTT. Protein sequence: CASSLRGIYNSPLHF. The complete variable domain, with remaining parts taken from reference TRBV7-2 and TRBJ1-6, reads GAGVSQSPSNKVTEKGKDVELRCDPISGHTALYWYRQSLGQGLEFLIYFQGNSAPDKSGLPSDRFSAERTGGSVSTLTIQRTQQEDSAVYLCASSLRGIYNSPLHFGNGTRLTVT.

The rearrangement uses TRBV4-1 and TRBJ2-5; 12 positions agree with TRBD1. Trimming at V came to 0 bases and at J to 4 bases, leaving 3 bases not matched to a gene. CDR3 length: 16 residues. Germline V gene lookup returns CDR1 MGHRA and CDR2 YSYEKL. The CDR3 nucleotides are TGCGCCAGCAGCCAAGATGGGACAGGGGGCTCAGAGACCCAGTACTTC. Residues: CASSQDGTGGSETQYF.

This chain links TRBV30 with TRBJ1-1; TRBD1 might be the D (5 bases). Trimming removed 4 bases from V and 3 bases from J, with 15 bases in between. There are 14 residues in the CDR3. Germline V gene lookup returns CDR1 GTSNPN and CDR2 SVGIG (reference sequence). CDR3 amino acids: CAWITPREDTEAFF. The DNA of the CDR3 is TGTGCCTGGATAACCCCCAGGGAGGACACTGAAGCTTTCTTT.

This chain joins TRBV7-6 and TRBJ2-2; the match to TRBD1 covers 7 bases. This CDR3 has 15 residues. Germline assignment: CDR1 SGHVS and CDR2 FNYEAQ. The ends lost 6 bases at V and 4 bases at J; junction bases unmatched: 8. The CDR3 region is CASSPTGWSTGELFF. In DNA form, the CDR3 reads TGTGCCAGCAGTCCGACAGGGTGGAGCACCGGGGAGCTGTTTTTT.

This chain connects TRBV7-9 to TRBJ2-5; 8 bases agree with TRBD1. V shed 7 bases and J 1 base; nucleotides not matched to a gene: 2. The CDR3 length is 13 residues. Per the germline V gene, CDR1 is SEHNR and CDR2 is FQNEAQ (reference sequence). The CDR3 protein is CASNRGTQETQYF. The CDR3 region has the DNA TGTGCCAGCAACAGGGGGACCCAAGAGACCCAGTACTTC.